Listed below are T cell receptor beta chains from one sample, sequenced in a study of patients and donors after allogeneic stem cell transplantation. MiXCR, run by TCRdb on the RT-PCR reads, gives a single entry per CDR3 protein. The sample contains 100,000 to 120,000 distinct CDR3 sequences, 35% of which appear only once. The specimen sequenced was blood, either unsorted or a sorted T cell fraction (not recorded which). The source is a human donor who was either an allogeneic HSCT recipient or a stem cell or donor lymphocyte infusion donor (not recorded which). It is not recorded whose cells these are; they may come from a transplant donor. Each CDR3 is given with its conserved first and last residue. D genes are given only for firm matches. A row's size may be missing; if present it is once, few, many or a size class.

CDR3 protein: CSASTGGTEAFF
CDR3 DNA: TGCAGCGCCTCGACAGGCGGGACTGAAGCTTTCTTT
D gene: NA
clone size: NA
J gene: TRBJ1-1
CDR3 length: 12
V gene: TRBV29-1

CDR3 protein: CASSWGQNNEQFF
CDR3 DNA: TGCGCCAGCAGCTGGGGACAGAACAATGAGCAGTTCTTC
D gene: TRBD1
clone size: NA
J gene: TRBJ2-1
CDR3 length: 13
V gene: TRBV5-1

CDR3 protein: CASSVPGLATHEQFF
CDR3 DNA: TGTGCCAGCAGCGTACCGGGACTAGCGACTCATGAGCAGTTCTTC
D gene: TRBD2
clone size: NA
J gene: TRBJ2-1
CDR3 length: 15
V gene: TRBV9

CDR3 protein: CASSYNRLGGPYGYTF
CDR3 DNA: TGTGCCAGCAGTTACAATCGATTAGGAGGGCCCTATGGCTACACCTTC
D gene: NA
clone size: NA
J gene: TRBJ1-2
CDR3 length: 16
V gene: TRBV6-5

CDR3 protein: CASSDIKGPGELFF
CDR3 DNA: TGTGCCAGCAGTGACATCAAAGGCCCCGGGGAGCTGTTTTTT
D gene: NA
clone size: few
J gene: TRBJ2-2
CDR3 length: 14
V gene: TRBV6-6

CDR3 protein: CASSLTDRVDYGYTF
CDR3 DNA: TGTGCCAGCAGCCTAACCGACAGGGTGGACTATGGCTACACCTTC
D gene: TRBD1
clone size: few
J gene: TRBJ1-2
CDR3 length: 15
V gene: TRBV7-9

CDR3 protein: CASSYQEGRGKLFF
CDR3 DNA: TGTGCCAGCAGTTATCAGGAAGGGAGGGGAAAACTGTTTTTT
D gene: NA
clone size: NA
J gene: TRBJ1-4
CDR3 length: 14
V gene: TRBV6-6

CDR3 protein: CASLGASSYNEQFF
CDR3 DNA: TGTGCCAGCTTGGGCGCTAGCTCCTACAATGAGCAGTTCTTC
D gene: NA
clone size: NA
J gene: TRBJ2-1
CDR3 length: 14
V gene: TRBV28

CDR3 protein: CASSFGQVAKNIQYF
CDR3 DNA: TGTGCCAGCAGCTTCGGACAGGTAGCCAAAAACATTCAGTACTTC
D gene: TRBD1
clone size: once
J gene: TRBJ2-4
CDR3 length: 15
V gene: TRBV5-6

CDR3 protein: CSAPSRSTDTQYF
CDR3 DNA: TGCAGTGCTCCTTCGCGAAGCACAGATACGCAGTATTTT
D gene: NA
clone size: few
J gene: TRBJ2-3
CDR3 length: 13
V gene: TRBV20-1

CDR3 protein: CASSLGTGTGPQHF
CDR3 DNA: TGTGCCAGCAGCTTAGGTACAGGGACGGGGCCCCAGCATTTT
D gene: NA
clone size: NA
J gene: TRBJ1-5
CDR3 length: 14
V gene: TRBV7-2

CDR3 protein: CASSFRFNWLGFQETQYF
CDR3 DNA: TGTGCCAGCAGTTTTCGGTTCAATTGGTTGGGATTCCAAGAGACCCAGTACTTC
D gene: NA
clone size: NA
J gene: TRBJ2-5
CDR3 length: 18
V gene: TRBV12-3/TRBV12-4

CDR3 protein: CASSFGLLNTEAFF
CDR3 DNA: TGTGCCAGCAGCTTTGGGCTTTTGAACACTGAAGCTTTCTTT
D gene: NA
clone size: NA
J gene: TRBJ1-1
CDR3 length: 14
V gene: TRBV11-2

CDR3 protein: CASSYGTSGRVETQYF
CDR3 DNA: TGTGCCAGCAGCTACGGGACTAGCGGGAGGGTTGAGACCCAGTACTTC
D gene: TRBD2
clone size: NA
J gene: TRBJ2-5
CDR3 length: 16
V gene: TRBV7-3

CDR3 protein: CASSLYNRPNSPLHF
CDR3 DNA: TGTGCCAGCAGCCTATACAACAGGCCGAATTCACCCCTCCACTTT
D gene: NA
clone size: few
J gene: TRBJ1-6
CDR3 length: 15
V gene: TRBV14

CDR3 protein: CASSFPDGEQYF
CDR3 DNA: TGCGCCAGCAGCTTCCCCGACGGGGAGCAGTACTTC
D gene: NA
clone size: NA
J gene: TRBJ2-7
CDR3 length: 12
V gene: TRBV5-1

CDR3 protein: CASTPTGNTEAFF
CDR3 DNA: TGCGCCAGCACCCCGACAGGGAACACTGAAGCTTTCTTT
D gene: NA
clone size: few
J gene: TRBJ1-1
CDR3 length: 13
V gene: TRBV5-1

CDR3 protein: CASSLRLAEQTDTQYF
CDR3 DNA: TGCGCCAGCAGCTTGCGCTTAGCGGAACAGACAGATACGCAGTATTTT
D gene: NA
clone size: NA
J gene: TRBJ2-3
CDR3 length: 16
V gene: TRBV5-1

CDR3 protein: CASSLVLRTEAFF
CDR3 DNA: TGTGCCAGCAGCTTGGTTCTGAGGACTGAAGCTTTCTTT
D gene: NA
clone size: NA
J gene: TRBJ1-1
CDR3 length: 13
V gene: TRBV5-5

CDR3 protein: CSVNSGRAGEQFF
CDR3 DNA: TGCAGTGTTAATAGCGGGAGGGCCGGTGAGCAGTTCTTC
D gene: TRBD2
clone size: NA
J gene: TRBJ2-1
CDR3 length: 13
V gene: TRBV20-1